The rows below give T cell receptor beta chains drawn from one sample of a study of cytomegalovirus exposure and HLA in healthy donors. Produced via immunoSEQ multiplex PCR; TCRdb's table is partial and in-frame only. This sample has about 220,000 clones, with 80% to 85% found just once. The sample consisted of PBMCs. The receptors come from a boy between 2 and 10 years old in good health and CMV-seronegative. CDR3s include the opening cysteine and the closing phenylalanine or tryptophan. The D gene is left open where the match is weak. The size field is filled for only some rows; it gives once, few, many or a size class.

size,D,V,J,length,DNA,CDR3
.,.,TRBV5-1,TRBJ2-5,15,TGCGCCAGCAGAACTAGCTGGGGGGACCAAGAGACCCAGTACTTC,CASRTSWGDQETQYF
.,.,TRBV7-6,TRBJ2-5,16,TGTGCCAGCAGCTCCCCTCTAACAGGGCACGGGGAGACCCAGTACTTC,CASSSPLTGHGETQYF
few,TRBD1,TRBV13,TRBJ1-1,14,TGTGCCAGCAGCCCGGGACAGTTGAACACTGAAGCTTTCTTT,CASSPGQLNTEAFF
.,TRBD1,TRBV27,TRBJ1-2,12,TGTGCCAGCGGTCCAGGGGGCGACGGCTACACCTTC,CASGPGGDGYTF
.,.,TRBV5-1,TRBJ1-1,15,TGCGCCAGCAGCTTGGACAGGGCAAGGAACACTGAAGCTTTCTTT,CASSLDRARNTEAFF
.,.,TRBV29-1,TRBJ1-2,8,TGCAGCGGTGGCGGCTACACCTTC,CSGGGYTF
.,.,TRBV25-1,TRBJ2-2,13,TGTGCCAGCAGGGATACAGGCACCGGGGAGCTGTTTTTT,CASRDTGTGELFF
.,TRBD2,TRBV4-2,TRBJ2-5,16,TGTGCCAGCAGCCAAGGGGCCGTCGACGGGGGGAAGACCCAGTACTTC,CASSQGAVDGGKTQYF
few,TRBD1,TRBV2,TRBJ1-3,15,TGTGCCAGCAGTGAAGCGTGGGGACAGGCTAGCACCATATATTTT,CASSEAWGQASTIYF
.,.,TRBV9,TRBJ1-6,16,TGTGCCAGCAGCCCCCGACAGAGCACATATAATTCACCCCTCCACTTT,CASSPRQSTYNSPLHF
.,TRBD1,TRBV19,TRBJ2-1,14,TGTGCCAGTAGTTACCCGGGACAGTACAATGAGCAGTTCTTC,CASSYPGQYNEQFF
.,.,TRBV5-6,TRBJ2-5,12,TGTGCCAGCAGCCCCACCGGAGAGACCCAGTACTTC,CASSPTGETQYF
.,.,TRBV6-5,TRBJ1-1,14,TGTGCCAGCAGTCATATAGGGGAAGTGGGTGAAGCTTTCTTT,CASSHIGEVGEAFF
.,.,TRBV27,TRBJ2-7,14,TGTGCCAGCAGTCTACGGTCAGGCTCCTACGAGCAGTACTTC,CASSLRSGSYEQYF
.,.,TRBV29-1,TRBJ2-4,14,TGCAGCGTTGCAGGGGTATTAGCCAAAAACATTCAGTACTTC,CSVAGVLAKNIQYF
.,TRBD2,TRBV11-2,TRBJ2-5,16,TGTGCCAGCAGCTTAATACGAGGGACTAGCGGGTCTTTTCAGTACTTC,CASSLIRGTSGSFQYF
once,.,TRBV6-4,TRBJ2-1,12,TGTGCCAGCAGTGAGCGGGACAATGAGCAGTTCTTC,CASSERDNEQFF
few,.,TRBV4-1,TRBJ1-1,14,TGCGCCAGCAGCCAAAAACAGGGGAACACTGAAGCTTTCTTT,CASSQKQGNTEAFF
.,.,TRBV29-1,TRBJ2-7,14,TGCAGCGTTGAGGACTCATATAGCTCCTACGAGCAGTACTTC,CSVEDSYSSYEQYF
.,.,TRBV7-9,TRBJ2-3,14,TGTGCCAGCAGCCCCGCGGCATCCACAGATACGCAGTATTTT,CASSPAASTDTQYF
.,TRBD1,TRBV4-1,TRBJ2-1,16,TGCGCCAGCAGCCAAGTACCAGGGGGCAGCTACAATGAGCAGTTCTTC,CASSQVPGGSYNEQFF
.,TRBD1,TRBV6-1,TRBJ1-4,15,TGTGCCAGCAGTCGAACAGGGGGCGCGGGTGAAAAACTGTTTTTT,CASSRTGGAGEKLFF
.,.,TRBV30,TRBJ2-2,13,TGTGCCTGGAGTCTAGGGAACACCGGGGAGCTGTTTTTT,CAWSLGNTGELFF
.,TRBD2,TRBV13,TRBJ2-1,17,TGTGCCAGCAGCGCCAGATTGACTAGCGGGGGGCTTTGTGAGCAGTTCTTC,CASSARLTSGGLCEQFF
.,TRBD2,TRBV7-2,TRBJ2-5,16,TGTGCCAGCAGCTTAGGGGCCCTAGCGGGGCAAGAGACCCAGTACTTC,CASSLGALAGQETQYF
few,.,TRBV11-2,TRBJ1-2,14,TGTGCCAGCAGCTCCACAGGGTTTTGGTATGGCTACACCTTC,CASSSTGFWYGYTF
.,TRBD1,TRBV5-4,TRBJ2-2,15,TGTGCCAGCAGCCGCGGACAGGGAGACACCGGGGAGCTGTTTTTT,CASSRGQGDTGELFF
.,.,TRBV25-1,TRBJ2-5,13,TGTGCCAGCAGCGCCTGGGGGCGGGAGACCCAGTACTTC,CASSAWGRETQYF
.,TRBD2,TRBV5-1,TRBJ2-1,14,TGCGCCAGCAGCAAGGGACTAGATAGGAATGAGCAGTTCTTC,CASSKGLDRNEQFF
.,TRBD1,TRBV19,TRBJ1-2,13,TGTGCCAGTAGTATCGGGACAGCCTATGGCTACACCTTC,CASSIGTAYGYTF
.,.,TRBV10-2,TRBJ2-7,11,TGCGCCAGCAGCCTCGGGGTCGAGCAGTACTTC,CASSLGVEQYF
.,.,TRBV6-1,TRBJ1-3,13,TGTGCCAGCAGTGAATCAACTGGAAACACCATATATTTT,CASSESTGNTIYF